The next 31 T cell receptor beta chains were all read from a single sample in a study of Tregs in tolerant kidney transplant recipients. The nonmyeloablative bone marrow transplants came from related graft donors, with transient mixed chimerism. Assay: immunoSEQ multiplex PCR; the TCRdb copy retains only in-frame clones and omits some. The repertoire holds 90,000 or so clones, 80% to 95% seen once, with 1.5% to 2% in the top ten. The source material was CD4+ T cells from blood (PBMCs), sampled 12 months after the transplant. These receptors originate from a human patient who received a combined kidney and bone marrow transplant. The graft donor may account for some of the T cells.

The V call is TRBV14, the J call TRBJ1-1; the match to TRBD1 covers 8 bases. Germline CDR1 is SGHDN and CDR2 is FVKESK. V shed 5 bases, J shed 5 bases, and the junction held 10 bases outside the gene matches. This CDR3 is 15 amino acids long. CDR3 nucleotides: TGTGCCAGCAGCTGGGGACAGGTAGTGTATACTGAAGCTTTCTTT. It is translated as CASSWGQVVYTEAFF.

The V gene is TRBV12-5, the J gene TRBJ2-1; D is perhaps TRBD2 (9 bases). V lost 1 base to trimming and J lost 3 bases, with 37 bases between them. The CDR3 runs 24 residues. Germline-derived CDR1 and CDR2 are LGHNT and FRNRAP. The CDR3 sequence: CASGLGKYLDRGPYASGDYNEQFF. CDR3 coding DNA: TGTGCTAGTGGTTTGGGAAAATATCTCGACAGGGGCCCCTATGCTAGCGGGGACTACAATGAGCAGTTCTTC.

Written as DNA, the CDR3 is TGTGCCAGCAGCCAAGGAACCCGGGACAGGGAGTCCGAGCAGTACTTC. Amino acid sequence: CASSQGTRDRESEQYF. This rearrangement joins TRBV4-2 to TRBJ2-7; TRBD1 agrees at 9 bases. The trim removed 1 base at V and 6 bases at J, leaving 10 bases unmatched. The CDR3 runs to 16 residues. Per the germline V gene, CDR1 is LGHNA and CDR2 is YNFKEQ.

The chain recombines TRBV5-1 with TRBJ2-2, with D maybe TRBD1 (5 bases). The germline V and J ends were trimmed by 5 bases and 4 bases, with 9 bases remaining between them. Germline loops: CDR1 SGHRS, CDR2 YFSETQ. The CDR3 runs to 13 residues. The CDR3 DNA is TGCGCCAGCAGTCCCGACAGCACCGGGGAGCTGTTTTTT. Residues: CASSPDSTGELFF.

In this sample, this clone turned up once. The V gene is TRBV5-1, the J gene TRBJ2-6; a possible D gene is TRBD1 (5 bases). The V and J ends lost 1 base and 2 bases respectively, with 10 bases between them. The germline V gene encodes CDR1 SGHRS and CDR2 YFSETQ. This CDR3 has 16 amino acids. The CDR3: CASSLQGKTGANVLTF. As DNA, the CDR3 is TGCGCCAGCAGCTTGCAGGGTAAAACTGGGGCCAACGTCCTGACTTTC.

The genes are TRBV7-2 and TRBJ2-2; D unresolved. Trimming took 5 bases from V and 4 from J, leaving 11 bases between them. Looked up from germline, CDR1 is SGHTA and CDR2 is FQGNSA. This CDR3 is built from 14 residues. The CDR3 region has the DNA TGTGCCAGCAGCCGAGACTCGGGCACCGGGGAGCTGTTTTTT. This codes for CASSRDSGTGELFF. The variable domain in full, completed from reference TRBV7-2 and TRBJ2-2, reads GAGVSQSPSNKVTEKGKDVELRCDPISGHTALYWYRQSLGQGLEFLIYFQGNSAPDKSGLPSDRFSAERTGGSVSTLTIQRTQQEDSAVYLCASSRDSGTGELFFGEGSRLTVL.

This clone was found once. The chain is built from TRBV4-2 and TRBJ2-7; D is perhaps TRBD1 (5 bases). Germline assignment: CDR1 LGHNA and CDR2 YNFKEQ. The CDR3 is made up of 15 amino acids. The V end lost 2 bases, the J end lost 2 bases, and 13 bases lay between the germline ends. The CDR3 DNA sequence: TGTGCCAGCAGCCAACGAGTGACAGTAACCTACGAGCAGTACTTC. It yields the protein CASSQRVTVTYEQYF.

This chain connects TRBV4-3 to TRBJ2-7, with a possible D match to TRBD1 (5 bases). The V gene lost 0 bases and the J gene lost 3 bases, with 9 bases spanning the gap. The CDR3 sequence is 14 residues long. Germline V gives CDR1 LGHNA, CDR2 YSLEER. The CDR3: CASSQESGYYEQYF. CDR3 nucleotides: TGCGCCAGCAGCCAAGAGTCAGGGTACTACGAGCAGTACTTC.

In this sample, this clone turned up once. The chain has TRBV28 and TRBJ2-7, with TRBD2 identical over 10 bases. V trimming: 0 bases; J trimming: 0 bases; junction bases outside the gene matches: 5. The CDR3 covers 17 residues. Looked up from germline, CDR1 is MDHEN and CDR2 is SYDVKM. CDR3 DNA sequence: TGTGCCAGCAGTTTATGGCTAGCGGGGGCCAGCTCCTACGAGCAGTACTTC. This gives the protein CASSLWLAGASSYEQYF.

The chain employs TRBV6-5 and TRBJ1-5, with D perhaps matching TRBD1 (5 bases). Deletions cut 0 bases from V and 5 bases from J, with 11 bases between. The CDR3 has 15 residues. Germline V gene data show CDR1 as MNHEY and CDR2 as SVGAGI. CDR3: CASSYSKGRDQPQHF. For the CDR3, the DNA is TGTGCCAGCAGTTACTCGAAGGGGAGGGATCAGCCCCAGCATTTT.

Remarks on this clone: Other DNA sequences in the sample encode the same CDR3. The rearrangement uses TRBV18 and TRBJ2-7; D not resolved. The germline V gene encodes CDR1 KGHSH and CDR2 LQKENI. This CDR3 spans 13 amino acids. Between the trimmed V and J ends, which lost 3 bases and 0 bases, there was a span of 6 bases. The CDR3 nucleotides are TGTGCCAGCTCACCGTCAGGCTCCTACGAGCAGTACTTC. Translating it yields CASSPSGSYEQYF.

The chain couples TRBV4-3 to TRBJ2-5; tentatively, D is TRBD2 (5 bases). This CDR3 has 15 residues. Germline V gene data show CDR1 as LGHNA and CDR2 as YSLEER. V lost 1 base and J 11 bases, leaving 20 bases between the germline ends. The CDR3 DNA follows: TGCGCCAGCAGCCAAGTATTCGAGACTAATGCGGAGCAGTACTTC. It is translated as CASSQVFETNAEQYF.

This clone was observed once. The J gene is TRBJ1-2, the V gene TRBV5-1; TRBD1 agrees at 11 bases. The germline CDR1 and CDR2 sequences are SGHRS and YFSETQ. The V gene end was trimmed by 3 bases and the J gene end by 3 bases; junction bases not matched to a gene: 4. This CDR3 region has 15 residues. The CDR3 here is CASSWTGGTDYGYTF. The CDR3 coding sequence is TGCGCCAGCAGCTGGACAGGGGGCACCGACTATGGCTACACCTTC. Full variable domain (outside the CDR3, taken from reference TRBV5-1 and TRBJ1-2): KAGVTQTPRYLIKTRGQQVTLSCSPISGHRSVSWYQQTPGQGLQFLFEYFSETQRNKGNFPGRFSGRQFSNSRSEMNVSTLELGDSALYLCASSWTGGTDYGYTFGSGTRLTVV.

In DNA, the CDR3 is TGTGCCAGCAGCCCCACCCGGGGGGAGACCCAGTACTTC. Protein: CASSPTRGETQYF. This chain connects TRBV7-9 to TRBJ2-5; D might be TRBD2 (6 bases). CDR3 length: 13 amino acids. V was cut by 5 bases and J by 5 bases, with 12 bases left in between. Germline V CDR1 and CDR2: SEHNR, FQNEAQ (reference sequence).

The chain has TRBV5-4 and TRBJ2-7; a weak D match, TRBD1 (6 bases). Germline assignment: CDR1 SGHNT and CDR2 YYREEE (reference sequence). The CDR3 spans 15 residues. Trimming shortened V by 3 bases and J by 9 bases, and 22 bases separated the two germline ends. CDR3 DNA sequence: TGTGCCAGCAGCTCCCAGGTGGGGGCTTCGACCTGGCAGTACTTC. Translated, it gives CASSSQVGASTWQYF. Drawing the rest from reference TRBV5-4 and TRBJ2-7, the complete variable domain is ETGVTQSPTHLIKTRGQQVTLRCSSQSGHNTVSWYQQALGQGPQFIFQYYREEENGRGNFPPRFSGLQFPNYSSELNVNALELDDSALYLCASSSQVGASTWQYFGPGTRLTVT.

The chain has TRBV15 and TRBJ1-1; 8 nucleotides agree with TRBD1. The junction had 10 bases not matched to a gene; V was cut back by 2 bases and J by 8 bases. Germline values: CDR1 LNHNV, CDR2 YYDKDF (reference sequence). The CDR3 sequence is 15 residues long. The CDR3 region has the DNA TGTGCCACCAGCAGATCGAGGACAGGGCTGAACGAAGCTTTCTTT. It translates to CATSRSRTGLNEAFF. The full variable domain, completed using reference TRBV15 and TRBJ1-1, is DAMVIQNPRYQVTQFGKPVTLSCSQTLNHNVMYWYQQKSSQAPKLLFHYYDKDFNNEADTPDNFQSRRPNTSFCFLDIRSPGLGDTAMYLCATSRSRTGLNEAFFGQGTRLTVV.

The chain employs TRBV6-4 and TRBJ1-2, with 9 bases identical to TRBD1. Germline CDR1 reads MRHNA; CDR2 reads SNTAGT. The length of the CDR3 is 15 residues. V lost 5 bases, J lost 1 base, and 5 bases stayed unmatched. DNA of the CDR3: TGTGCCAGCAGTTCCTTGGGACAGGGTAACTATGGCTACACCTTC. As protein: CASSSLGQGNYGYTF.

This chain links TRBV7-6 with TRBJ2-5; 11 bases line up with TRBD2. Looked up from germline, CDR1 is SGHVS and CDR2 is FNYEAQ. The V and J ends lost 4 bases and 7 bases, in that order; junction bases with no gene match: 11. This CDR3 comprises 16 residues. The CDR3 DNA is TGTGCCAGCAGCTCTAATAGCGGGAGGGCGGTCGGGACCCAGTACTTC. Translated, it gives CASSSNSGRAVGTQYF.

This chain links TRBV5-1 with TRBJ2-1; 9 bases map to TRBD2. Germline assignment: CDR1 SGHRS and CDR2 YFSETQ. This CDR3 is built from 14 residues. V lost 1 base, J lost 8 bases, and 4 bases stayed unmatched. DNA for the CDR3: TGCGCCAGCAGCTTGATGGCGGGGGGGGATGAGCAGTTCTTC. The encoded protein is CASSLMAGGDEQFF. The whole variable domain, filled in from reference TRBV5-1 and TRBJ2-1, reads KAGVTQTPRYLIKTRGQQVTLSCSPISGHRSVSWYQQTPGQGLQFLFEYFSETQRNKGNFPGRFSGRQFSNSRSEMNVSTLELGDSALYLCASSLMAGGDEQFFGPGTRLTVL.

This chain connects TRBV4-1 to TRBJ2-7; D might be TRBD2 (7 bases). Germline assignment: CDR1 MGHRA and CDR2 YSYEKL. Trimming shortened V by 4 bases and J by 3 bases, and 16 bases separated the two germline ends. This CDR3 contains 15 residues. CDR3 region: CASSRGRGTLYEQYF. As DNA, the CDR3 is TGCGCCAGCAGCCGAGGGAGGGGGACGCTCTACGAGCAGTACTTC.

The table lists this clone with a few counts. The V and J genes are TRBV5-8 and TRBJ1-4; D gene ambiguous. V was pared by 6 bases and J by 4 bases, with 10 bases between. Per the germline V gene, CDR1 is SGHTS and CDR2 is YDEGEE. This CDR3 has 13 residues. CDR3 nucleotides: TGTGCCAGCATAGATCTCAATAATGAAAAACTGTTTTTT. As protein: CASIDLNNEKLFF.

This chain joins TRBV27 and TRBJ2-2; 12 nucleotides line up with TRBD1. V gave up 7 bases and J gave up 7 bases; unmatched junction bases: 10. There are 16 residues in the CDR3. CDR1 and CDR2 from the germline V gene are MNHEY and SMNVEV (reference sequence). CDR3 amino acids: CASKIQGQGAIGELFF. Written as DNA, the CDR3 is TGTGCCAGCAAAATACAGGGACAGGGGGCTATCGGGGAGCTGTTTTTT.

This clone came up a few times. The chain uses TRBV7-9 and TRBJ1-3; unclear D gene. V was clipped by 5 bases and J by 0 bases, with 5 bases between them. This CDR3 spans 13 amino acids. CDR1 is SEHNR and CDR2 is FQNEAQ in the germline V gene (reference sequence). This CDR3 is CASSLYSGNTIYF. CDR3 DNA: TGTGCCAGCAGCCTATACTCTGGAAACACCATATATTTT.

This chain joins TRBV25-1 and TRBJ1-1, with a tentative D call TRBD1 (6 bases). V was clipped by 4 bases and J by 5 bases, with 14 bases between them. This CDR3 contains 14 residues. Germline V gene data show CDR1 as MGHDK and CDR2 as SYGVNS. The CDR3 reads CASSAGVGGTEAFF. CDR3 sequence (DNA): TGTGCCAGCAGTGCCGGGGTAGGGGGTACTGAAGCTTTCTTT.

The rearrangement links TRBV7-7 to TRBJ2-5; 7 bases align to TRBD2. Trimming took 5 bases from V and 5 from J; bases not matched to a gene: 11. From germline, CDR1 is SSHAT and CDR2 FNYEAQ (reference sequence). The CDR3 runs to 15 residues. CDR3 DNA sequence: TGTGCCAGCAGCCCAGAGGGCGGGGGAGCGGAGACCCAGTACTTC. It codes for CASSPEGGGAETQYF.

The DNA for the CDR3 is TGCGCCAGCAGCCAAGATTGGGCTAGCGGAGGGCCGGGGGATACGCAGTATTTT. Its translation: CASSQDWASGGPGDTQYF. The rearrangement uses TRBV4-3 and TRBJ2-3; 7 bases fit TRBD2. The CDR3 sequence is 18 residues long. Germline V gene lookup returns CDR1 LGHNA and CDR2 YSLEER. V lost 0 bases, J lost 6 bases, and 15 bases stayed unmatched.

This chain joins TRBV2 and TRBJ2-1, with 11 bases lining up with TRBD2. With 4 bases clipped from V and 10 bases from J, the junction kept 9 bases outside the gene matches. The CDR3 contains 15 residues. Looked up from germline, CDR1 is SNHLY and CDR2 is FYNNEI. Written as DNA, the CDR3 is TGTGCCAGCAGTGGTAATAGCGGGAGGGCCAGGGAGCAGTTCTTC. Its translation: CASSGNSGRAREQFF. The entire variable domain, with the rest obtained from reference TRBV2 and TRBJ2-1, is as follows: EPEVTQTPSHQVTQMGQEVILRCVPISNHLYFYWYRQILGQKVEFLVSFYNNEISEKSEIFDDQFSVERPDGSNFTLKIRSTKLEDSAMYFCASSGNSGRAREQFFGPGTRLTVL.

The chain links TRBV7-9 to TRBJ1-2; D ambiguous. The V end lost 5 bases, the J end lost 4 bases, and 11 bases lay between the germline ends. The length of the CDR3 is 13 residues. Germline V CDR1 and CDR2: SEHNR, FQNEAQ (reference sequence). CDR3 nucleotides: TGTGCCAGCAGCCAGAACAGTGGCTATGGCTACACCTTC. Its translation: CASSQNSGYGYTF.

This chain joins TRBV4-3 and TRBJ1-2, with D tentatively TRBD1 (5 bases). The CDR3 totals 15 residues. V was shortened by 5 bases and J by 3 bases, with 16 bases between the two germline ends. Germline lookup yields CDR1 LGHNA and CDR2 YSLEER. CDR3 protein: CASSLGRTGDYGYTF. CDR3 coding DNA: TGCGCCAGCAGCTTAGGGAGGACGGGGGACTATGGCTACACCTTC.

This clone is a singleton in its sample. CDR3 residues: CASSGPAAHTMYF. For the CDR3, the DNA is TGTGCCAGCAGTGGACCCGCGGCGCATACGATGTACTTC. This chain connects TRBV2 to TRBJ2-7; unclear D gene. Germline-derived CDR1 and CDR2 are SNHLY and FYNNEI. This CDR3 region has 13 residues. Deletions cut 4 bases from V and 12 bases from J, with 19 bases between.

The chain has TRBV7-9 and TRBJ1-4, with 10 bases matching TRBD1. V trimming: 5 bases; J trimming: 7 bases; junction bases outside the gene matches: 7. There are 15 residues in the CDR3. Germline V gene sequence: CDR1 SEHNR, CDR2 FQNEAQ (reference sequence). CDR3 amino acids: CASSLRQGAGEKLFF. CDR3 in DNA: TGTGCCAGCAGCCTTCGACAGGGGGCAGGTGAAAAACTGTTTTTT.